This T cell receptor beta chain was sequenced in a study of CD8 T cell repertoires and HIV-1 epitope variants. Study-wide background: T cells were stimulated with Twenty-five Gag and Nef peptides separately. Control wells had CMV/EBV/flu peptides, negative Ebola AY9, or no peptide.

From germline, CDR1 is SGHRS and CDR2 YFSETQ. The germline V and J ends were trimmed by 0 bases and 6 bases, with 4 bases remaining between them. This CDR3 comprises 12 residues. The data were produced by immunoSEQ multiplex PCR, yet TCRdb's version contains in-frame clones alone and is incomplete. Here the sample spans tens of thousands of clones, roughly four fifths being singletons. The V and J genes are TRBV5-1 and TRBJ2-1; D call uncertain. Source material: uncultured baseline CD8+ T cells from peripheral blood mononuclear cells (PBMCs). The TCR originated in a male donor with HIV. The CDR3 sequence is CASSLALNEQFF. The CDR3, as DNA: TGCGCCAGCAGCTTGGCCCTCAATGAGCAGTTCTTC.